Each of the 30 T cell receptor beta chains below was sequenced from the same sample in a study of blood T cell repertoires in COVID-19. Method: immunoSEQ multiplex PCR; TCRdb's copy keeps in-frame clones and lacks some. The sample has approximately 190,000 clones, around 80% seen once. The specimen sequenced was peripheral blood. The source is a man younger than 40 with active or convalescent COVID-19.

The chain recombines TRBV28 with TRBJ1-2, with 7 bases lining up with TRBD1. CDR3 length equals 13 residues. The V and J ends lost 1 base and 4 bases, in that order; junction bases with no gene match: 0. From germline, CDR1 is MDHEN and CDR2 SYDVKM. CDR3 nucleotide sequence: TGTGCCAGCAGTTTATCAGGGGGCTATGGCTACACCTTC. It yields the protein CASSLSGGYGYTF.

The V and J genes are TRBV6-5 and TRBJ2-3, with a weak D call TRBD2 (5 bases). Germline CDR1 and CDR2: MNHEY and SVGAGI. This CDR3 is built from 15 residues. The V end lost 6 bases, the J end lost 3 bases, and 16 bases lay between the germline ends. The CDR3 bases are TGTGCCAGCAGCCCGGGATCGGTCCGGACAGATACGCAGTATTTT. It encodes CASSPGSVRTDTQYF.

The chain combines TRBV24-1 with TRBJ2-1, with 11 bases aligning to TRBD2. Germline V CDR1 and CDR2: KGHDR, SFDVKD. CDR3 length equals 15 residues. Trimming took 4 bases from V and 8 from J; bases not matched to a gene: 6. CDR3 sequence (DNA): TGTGCCACCAGTGACCGACTAGCGGGAAGGGATGAGCAGTTCTTC. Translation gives CATSDRLAGRDEQFF.

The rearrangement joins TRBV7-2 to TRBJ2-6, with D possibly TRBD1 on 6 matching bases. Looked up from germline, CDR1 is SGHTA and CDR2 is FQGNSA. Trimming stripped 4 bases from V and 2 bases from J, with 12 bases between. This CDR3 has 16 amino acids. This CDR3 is CASSWQGLAGANVLTF. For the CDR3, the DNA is TGTGCCAGCAGCTGGCAGGGGTTGGCTGGGGCCAACGTCCTGACTTTC.

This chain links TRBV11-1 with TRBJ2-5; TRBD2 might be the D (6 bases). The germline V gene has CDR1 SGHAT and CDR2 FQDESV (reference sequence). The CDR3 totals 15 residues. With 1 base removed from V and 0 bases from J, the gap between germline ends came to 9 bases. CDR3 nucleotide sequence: TGTGCCAGCAGCTTAGTCGGGGGACACCAAGAGACCCAGTACTTC. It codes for CASSLVGGHQETQYF. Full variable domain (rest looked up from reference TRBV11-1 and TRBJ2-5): EAEVAQSPRYKITEKSQAVAFWCDPISGHATLYWYRQILGQGPELLVQFQDESVVDDSQLPKDRFSAERLKGVDSTLKIQPAELGDSAMYLCASSLVGGHQETQYFGPGTRLLVL.

CDR3 residues: CAGSRGNDEAFF. For the CDR3, the DNA is TGTGCCGGCTCACGTGGCAACGATGAAGCTTTCTTT. The gene calls are TRBV5-5 and TRBJ1-1; D gene ambiguous. Trimming pared 10 bases from V and 7 bases from J, leaving 17 bases between. The CDR3 has 12 residues. Germline assignment: CDR1 SGHKS and CDR2 YYEKEE (reference sequence).

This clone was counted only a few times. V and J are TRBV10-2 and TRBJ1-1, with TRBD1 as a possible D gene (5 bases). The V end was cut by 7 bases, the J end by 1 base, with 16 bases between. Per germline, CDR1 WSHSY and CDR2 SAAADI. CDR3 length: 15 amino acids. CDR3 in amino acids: CASTAGRGQNTEAFF. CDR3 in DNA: TGCGCCAGCACCGCGGGACGGGGCCAGAACACTGAAGCTTTCTTT.

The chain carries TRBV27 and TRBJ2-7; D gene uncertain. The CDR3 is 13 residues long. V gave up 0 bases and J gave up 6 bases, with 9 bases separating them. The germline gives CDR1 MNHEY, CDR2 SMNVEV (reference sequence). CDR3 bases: TGTGCCAGCAGTTTATCGGTCCGCGGCGAGCAGTACGTC. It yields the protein CASSLSVRGEQYV.

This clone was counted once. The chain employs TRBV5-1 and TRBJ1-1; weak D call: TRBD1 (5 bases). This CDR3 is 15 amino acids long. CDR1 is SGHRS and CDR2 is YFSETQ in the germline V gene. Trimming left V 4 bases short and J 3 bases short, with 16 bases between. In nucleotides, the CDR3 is TGCGCCAGCAGCCCCAGGGTGGGTGCGGACACTGAAGCTTTCTTT. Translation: CASSPRVGADTEAFF.

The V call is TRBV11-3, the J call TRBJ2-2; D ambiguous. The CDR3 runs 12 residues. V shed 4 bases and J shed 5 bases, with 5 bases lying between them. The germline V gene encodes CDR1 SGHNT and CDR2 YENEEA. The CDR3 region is CASSYFTGELFF. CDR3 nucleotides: TGTGCCAGCAGCTACTTTACCGGGGAGCTGTTTTTT.

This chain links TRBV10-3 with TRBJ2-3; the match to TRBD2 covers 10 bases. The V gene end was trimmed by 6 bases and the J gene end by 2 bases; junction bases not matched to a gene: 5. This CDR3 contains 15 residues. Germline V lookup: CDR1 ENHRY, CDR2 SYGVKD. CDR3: CAIRLTSGSTDTQYF. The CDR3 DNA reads TGTGCCATCAGGTTGACTAGCGGGTCCACAGATACGCAGTATTTT.

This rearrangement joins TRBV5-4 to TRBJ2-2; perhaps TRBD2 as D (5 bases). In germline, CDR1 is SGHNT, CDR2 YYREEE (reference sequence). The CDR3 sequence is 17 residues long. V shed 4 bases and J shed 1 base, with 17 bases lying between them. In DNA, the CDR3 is TGTGCCAGCAGCCCCCCAGGACTCCGCATGAACACCGGGGAGCTGTTTTTT. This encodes CASSPPGLRMNTGELFF.

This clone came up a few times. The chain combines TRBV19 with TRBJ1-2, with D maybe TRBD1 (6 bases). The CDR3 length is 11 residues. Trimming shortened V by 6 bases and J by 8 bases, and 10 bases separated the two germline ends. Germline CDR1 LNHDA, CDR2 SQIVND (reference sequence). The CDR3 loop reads CASRHREGYTF. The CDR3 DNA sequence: TGTGCCAGTAGGCACAGGGAGGGCTACACCTTC.

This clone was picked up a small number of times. The CDR3 loop is CASSQYATSGSSEQFF. In DNA, the CDR3 is TGTGCCAGCAGCCAATACGCGACTAGCGGGAGCAGTGAGCAGTTCTTC. The rearrangement links TRBV3-1 (or the pseudogene TRBV3-2) to TRBJ2-1; TRBD2 matches 12 bases. This CDR3 region has 16 residues. The germline V gene encodes CDR1 LGHDT and CDR2 YNNKEL (reference sequence). V lost 2 bases, J lost 9 bases, and 8 bases stayed unmatched.

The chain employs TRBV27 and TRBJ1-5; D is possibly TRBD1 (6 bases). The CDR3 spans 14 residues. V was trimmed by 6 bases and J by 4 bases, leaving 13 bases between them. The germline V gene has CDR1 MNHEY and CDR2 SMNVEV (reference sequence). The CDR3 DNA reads TGTGCCAGCAGGCCGGTAGGGGGAAATCAGCCCCAGCATTTT. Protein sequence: CASRPVGGNQPQHF.

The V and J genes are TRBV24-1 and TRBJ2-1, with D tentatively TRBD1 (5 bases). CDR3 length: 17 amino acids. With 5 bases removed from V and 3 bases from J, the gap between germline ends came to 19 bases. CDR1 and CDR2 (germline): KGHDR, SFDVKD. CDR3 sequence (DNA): TGTGCCACCAGTGGGAACCTAGGGGTATACAACTACAATGAGCAGTTCTTC. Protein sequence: CATSGNLGVYNYNEQFF.

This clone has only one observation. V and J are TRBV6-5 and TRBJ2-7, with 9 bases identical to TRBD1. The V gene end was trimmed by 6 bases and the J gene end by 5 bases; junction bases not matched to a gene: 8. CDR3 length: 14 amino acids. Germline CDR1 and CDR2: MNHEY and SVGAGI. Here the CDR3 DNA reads TGTGCCAGCAGCGCCGGGACAGGGCTAAACGAGCAGTACGTC. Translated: CASSAGTGLNEQYV.

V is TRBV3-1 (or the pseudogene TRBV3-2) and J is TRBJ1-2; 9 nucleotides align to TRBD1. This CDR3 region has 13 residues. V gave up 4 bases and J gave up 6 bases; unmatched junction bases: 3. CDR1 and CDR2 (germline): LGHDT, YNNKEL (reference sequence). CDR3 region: CASSPGTGHGYTF. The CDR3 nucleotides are TGTGCCAGCAGCCCCGGGACAGGGCATGGCTACACCTTC.

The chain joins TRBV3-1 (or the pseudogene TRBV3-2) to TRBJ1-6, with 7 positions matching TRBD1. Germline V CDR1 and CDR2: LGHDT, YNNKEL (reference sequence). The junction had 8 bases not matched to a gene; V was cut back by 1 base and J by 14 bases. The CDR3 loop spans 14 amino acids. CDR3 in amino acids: CASSQASGTETLHF. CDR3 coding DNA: TGTGCCAGCAGCCAAGCGTCGGGGACAGAGACCCTCCACTTT.

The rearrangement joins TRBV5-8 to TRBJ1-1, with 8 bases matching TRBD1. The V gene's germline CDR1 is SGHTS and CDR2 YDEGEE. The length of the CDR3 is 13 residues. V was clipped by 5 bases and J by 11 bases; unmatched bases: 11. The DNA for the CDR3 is TGTGCCAGCAGAAACGGACAGGGAAGTCCGGCTTTCTTT. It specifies CASRNGQGSPAFF.

The CDR3 DNA sequence: TGTGCCAGCAGCTCGCTGCCGGGGGAAGGCTACACCTTC. Amino acid sequence: CASSSLPGEGYTF. The chain links TRBV7-3 to TRBJ1-2; D is possibly TRBD1 (5 bases). Trimming shortened V by 4 bases and J by 8 bases, and 14 bases separated the two germline ends. This CDR3 has 13 amino acids. Germline CDR1 and CDR2: SGHTA and FQGTGA.

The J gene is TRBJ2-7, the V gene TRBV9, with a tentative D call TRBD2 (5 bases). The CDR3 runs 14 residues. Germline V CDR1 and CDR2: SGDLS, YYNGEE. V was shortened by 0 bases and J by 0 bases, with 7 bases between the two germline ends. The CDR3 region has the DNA TGTGCCAGCAGCGTAGTGGGGAGCTCCTACGAGCAGTACTTC. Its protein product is CASSVVGSSYEQYF.

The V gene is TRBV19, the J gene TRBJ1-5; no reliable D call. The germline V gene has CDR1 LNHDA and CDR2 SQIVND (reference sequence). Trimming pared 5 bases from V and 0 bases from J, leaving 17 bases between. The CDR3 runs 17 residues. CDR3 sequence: CASSRWRVLDSNQPQHF. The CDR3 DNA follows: TGTGCCAGTAGTCGCTGGCGGGTCCTGGATAGCAATCAGCCCCAGCATTTT.

Here the CDR3 reads CASSRRADGGSSYEQYF. The CDR3 nucleotides are TGTGCCAGCAGCCGTCGGGCCGACGGAGGAAGCTCCTACGAGCAGTACTTC. The chain is built from TRBV4-2 and TRBJ2-7, with a possible D match to TRBD2 (5 bases). V was pared by 4 bases and J by 0 bases, with 19 bases between. This CDR3 spans 17 amino acids. Germline V CDR1 and CDR2: LGHNA, YNFKEQ.

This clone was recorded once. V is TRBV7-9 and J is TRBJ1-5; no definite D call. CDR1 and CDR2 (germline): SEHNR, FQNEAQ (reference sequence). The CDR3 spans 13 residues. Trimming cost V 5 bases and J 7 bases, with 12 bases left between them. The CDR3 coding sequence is TGTGCCAGCAGCCTCTGGACTGGGCAGCCCCAGCATTTT. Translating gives CASSLWTGQPQHF. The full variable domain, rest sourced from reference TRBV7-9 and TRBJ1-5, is DTGVSQNPRHKITKRGQNVTFRCDPISEHNRLYWYRQTLGQGPEFLTYFQNEAQLEKSRLLSDRFSAERPKGSFSTLEIQRTEQGDSAMYLCASSLWTGQPQHFGDGTRLSIL.

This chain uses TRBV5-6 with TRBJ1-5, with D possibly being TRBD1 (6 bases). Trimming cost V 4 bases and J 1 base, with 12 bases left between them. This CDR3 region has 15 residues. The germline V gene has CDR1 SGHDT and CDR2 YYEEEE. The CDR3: CASSTLDRSNQPQHF. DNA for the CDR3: TGTGCCAGCAGCACTTTGGACAGAAGCAATCAGCCCCAGCATTTT.

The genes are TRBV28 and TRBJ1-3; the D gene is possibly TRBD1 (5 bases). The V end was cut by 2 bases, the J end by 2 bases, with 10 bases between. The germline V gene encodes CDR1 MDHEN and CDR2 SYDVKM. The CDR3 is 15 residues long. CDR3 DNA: TGTGCCAGCAGTTTAGAGGTCAGGGCTGGAAACACCATATATTTT. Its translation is CASSLEVRAGNTIYF.

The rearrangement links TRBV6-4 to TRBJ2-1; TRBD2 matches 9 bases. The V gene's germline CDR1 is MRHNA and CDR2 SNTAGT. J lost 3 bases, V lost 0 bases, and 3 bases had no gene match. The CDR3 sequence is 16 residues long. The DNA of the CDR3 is TGTGCCAGCAGTGACTCCGCTAGCGGGGACTACAATGAGCAGTTCTTC. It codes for CASSDSASGDYNEQFF.

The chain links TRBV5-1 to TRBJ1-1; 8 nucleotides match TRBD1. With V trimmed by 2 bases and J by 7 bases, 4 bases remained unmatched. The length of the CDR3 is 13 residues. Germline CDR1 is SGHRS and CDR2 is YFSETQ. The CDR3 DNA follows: TGCGCCAGCAGCTTCGACAGGGGAAGTGAAGCTTTCTTT. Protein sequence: CASSFDRGSEAFF.

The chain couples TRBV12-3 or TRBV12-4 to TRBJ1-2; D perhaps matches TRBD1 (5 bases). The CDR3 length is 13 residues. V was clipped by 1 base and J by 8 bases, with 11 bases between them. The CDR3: CASSLEGFMGYTF. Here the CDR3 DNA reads TGTGCCAGCAGTTTAGAGGGGTTTATGGGCTACACCTTC.